The rows below give T cell receptor beta chains drawn from one sample of a study of CD8 T cells in ankylosing spondylitis. From the 5' RACE reads, TCRdb called clonotypes with MiXCR, one entry per CDR3 protein. The sample shows some 240,000 distinct CDR3 sequences, 8.6% of them seen only once. The sequencing input was blood, either unsorted or a sorted T cell fraction (not recorded which). Receptors originate from a male donor with ankylosing spondylitis or in good health (not recorded which). Both conserved end residues are part of each CDR3. A D gene is named only where the DNA matches it firmly. Clone size, where shown, is once, few, many, or a class for clones that have expanded.

>many|TRBV12-3/TRBV12-4|TRBJ1-3|-
CASKGRGFSGNTIYF
TGTGCCAGCAAGGGCAGGGGTTTCTCTGGAAACACCATATATTTT
>many|TRBV20-1|TRBJ2-2|-
CSASSGIANTGELFF
TGCAGTGCTTCTTCAGGGATTGCGAACACCGGGGAGCTGTTTTTT
>few|TRBV5-6|TRBJ1-6|-
CASSFGRNSPLHF
TGTGCCAGCAGCTTCGGACGGAATTCACCCCTCCACTTT
>many|TRBV20-1|TRBJ1-5|TRBD1
CSARTGKSNQPQHF
TGCAGTGCTCGGACAGGGAAGAGCAATCAGCCCCAGCATTTT
>-|TRBV5-1|TRBJ1-2|TRBD1
CASSPTGQAYGYTF
TGCGCCAGCAGCCCTACTGGACAGGCCTATGGCTACACCTTC
>many|TRBV6-1|TRBJ2-7|-
CASSEVDSTYEQYF
TGTGCCAGCAGTGAAGTGGACAGCACCTACGAGCAGTACTTC
>many|TRBV6-1|TRBJ1-1|-
CASSTGGKNTEAFF
TGTGCCAGCAGCACGGGTGGGAAGAACACTGAAGCTTTCTTT
>many|TRBV28|TRBJ2-7|TRBD2
CASRPGTSGSRKYF
TGTGCCAGCAGGCCCGGGACTAGCGGGAGTCGTAAGTACTTC
>many|TRBV20-1|TRBJ2-1|-
CSARRRARGYNEQFF
TGCAGTGCTAGACGACGGGCGAGGGGCTACAATGAGCAGTTCTTC
>-|TRBV4-2|TRBJ2-2|-
CASSQVGSKNTGELFF
TGTGCCAGCAGCCAAGTGGGGTCCAAGAACACCGGGGAGCTGTTTTTT
>many|TRBV7-9|TRBJ2-3|TRBD2
CASSNLGASGTDTQYF
TGTGCCAGCAGCAACCTCGGGGCTAGCGGAACAGATACGCAGTATTTT
>many|TRBV5-1|TRBJ1-1|TRBD1
CASSLGGTMNTEAFF
TGCGCCAGCAGCTTAGGGGGCACTATGAACACTGAAGCTTTCTTT
>many|TRBV7-8|TRBJ1-4|-
CASRPFGANEKLFF
TGTGCCAGCAGGCCGTTTGGAGCTAATGAAAAACTGTTTTTT
>many|TRBV5-1|TRBJ2-3|TRBD1
CASSLEGAFTDTQYF
TGCGCCAGCAGCTTGGAGGGGGCATTCACAGATACGCAGTATTTT
>many|TRBV7-9|TRBJ1-5|-
CASSPGSGNQPQHF
TGTGCCAGCAGTCCCGGGTCAGGCAATCAGCCCCAGCATTTT
>many|TRBV12-3/TRBV12-4|TRBJ2-5|TRBD2
CASSLGTSGRARETQYF
TGTGCCAGCAGTTTGGGGACTAGCGGGAGGGCTCGTGAGACCCAGTACTTC
>many|TRBV12-3/TRBV12-4|TRBJ1-2|-
CASRSGTEYGYTF
TGTGCCAGCAGGTCCGGGACGGAGTATGGCTACACCTTC
>few|TRBV7-8|TRBJ2-7|-
CASSFRDVTYEQYF
TGTGCCAGCAGCTTCCGGGACGTGACCTACGAGCAGTACTTC
>-|TRBV4-2|TRBJ2-3|TRBD2
CASSLGGDYSTDTQYF
TGTGCCAGCAGCCTGGGCGGGGACTACTCCACAGATACGCAGTATTTT
>many|TRBV5-6|TRBJ2-4|TRBD1
CASSLGDRALAKNIQYF
TGTGCCAGCAGCTTGGGGGACAGGGCTCTAGCCAAAAACATTCAGTACTTC
>many|TRBV20-1|TRBJ1-2|-
CSARGTGNGYTF
TGCAGTGCTAGAGGCACGGGGAACGGCTACACCTTC